What follows are 24 T cell receptor beta chains derived from one specimen sequenced in a study of kidney transplant recipient with SARS-CoV-2 infection (dated by TCRdb to about 2021). The sequencing machine was an Illumina MiSeq. The public reads were reprocessed in TCRdb via fastp at Q25 and MiXCR, keeping in-frame beta chains. Entries are consolidated by CDR3 protein sequence, retaining the most common genes and DNA. Recorded for this sample are some 220,000 distinct CDR3 sequences; roughly 26% of them occurred a single time. Clones ranked in the top ten supply roughly 7% of the sample. The time point label, as the study defines it: pre-pandemic baseline sample and day 111 after first positive SARS-CoV-2 test. Sequences were derived from a blood sample, sampled at baseline and on roughly day 110 from a kidney transplant recipient. These receptors all stem from a male patient in his thirties who had COVID-19 and was a kidney transplant recipient. After transplantation, some T cells may belong to the graft donor instead of the recipient.

This clonotype was seen repeatedly, ten times or more. In DNA, the CDR3 is TGTGCCAGCAACCGACAGGCACTCTCTGGGGCCAACGTCCTGACTTTC. Translating it yields CASNRQALSGANVLTF. The chain uses TRBV6-5 and TRBJ2-6; D possibly corresponds to TRBD1 (6 bases). V was clipped by 7 bases and J by 0 bases, with 13 bases between them. This CDR3 is built from 16 residues. The V gene's germline CDR1 is MNHEY and CDR2 SVGAGI.

A word on this clonotype: A much larger clonotype is one base distant, so this may be a read error. J is TRBJ1-2 and V is TRBV7-3; D unclear. The CDR3 has 17 amino acids. In germline, CDR1 is SGHTA, CDR2 FQGTGA. Trimming removed 4 bases from V and 4 bases from J, with 22 bases in between. The CDR3 loop is CASSYSASARKAYGYTF. The CDR3 nucleotides are TGTGCCAGCAGCTACAGCGCTTCAGCTCGAAAGGCCTATGGCTACACCTTC.

A single count supports this clonotype. A much larger clone sits a single nucleotide away, making a read error possible. The V and J genes are TRBV5-1 and TRBJ2-1; D tentatively reads TRBD1 or TRBD2 (5 bases each). The CDR3 is 15 amino acids. CDR1 is SGHRS, CDR2 YFSETQ, per germline. Deletions cut 2 bases from V and 6 bases from J, with 15 bases between. The CDR3 spells CASSFTGKGVNEQFF. The CDR3 region has the DNA TGCGCCAGCAGCTTCACCGGGAAAGGGGTCAATGAGCAGTTCTTC.

In the case of this clonotype: This sequence may be a read error, since a much larger clone differs from it by one base. The V gene is TRBV7-2, the J gene TRBJ2-3; 10 bases map to TRBD2. The germline gives CDR1 SGHTA, CDR2 FQGNSA. The CDR3 runs 15 residues. The V segment lost 6 bases and the J segment 2 bases; nucleotides outside the gene matches: 5. In nucleotides, the CDR3 is TGTACCAGCAGGCAAACTAGCGGGATCACAGATACGCAGTATTTT. It is translated as CTSRQTSGITDTQYF.

This clonotype was seen at least ten times. This chain joins TRBV19 and TRBJ1-2; D might be TRBD1 (5 bases). Trimming cost V 6 bases and J 4 bases, with 9 bases left between them. Germline CDR1 LNHDA, CDR2 SQIVND (reference sequence). This CDR3 has 12 amino acids. CDR3 region: CASSRGGYGYTF. The CDR3 nucleotides read TGTGCCAGTAGCCGGGGGGGCTATGGCTACACCTTC.

Remarks on this clonotype: A read error is possible here, since a much larger clone lies one base away. The chain joins TRBV5-1 to TRBJ1-5; 8 nucleotides match TRBD1. The V and J ends lost 6 bases and 8 bases, in that order; junction bases with no gene match: 10. The CDR3 has 14 residues. Per the germline V gene, CDR1 is SGHRS and CDR2 is YFSETQ. The CDR3 region has the DNA TGCGCCAGCAACCCTGACAGGGGTCGCAAGCCCCAGCATTTT. This encodes CASNPDRGRKPQHF.

About this clonotype itself: A much more abundant neighbour one base away suggests this may be a read error. The chain couples TRBV21-1 to TRBJ2-3; the DNA was not used to check the table's D call, TRBD2. TRBV21-1 is designated a pseudogene. This CDR3 spans 17 amino acids. CDR3 residues: CAGSTRLATVMQDTQYF. DNA for the CDR3: TGTGCCGGCAGTACAAGACTAGCTACAGTCATGCAAGATACGCAGTATTTT.

Of note for this clonotype: A single base separates this from a much larger clone, so it may be a read error. J is TRBJ1-2 and V is TRBV7-2; unclear D gene. This CDR3 contains 17 residues. The germline V gene encodes CDR1 SGHTA and CDR2 FQGNSA. CDR3 DNA: TGTGCCAGCAGCGAAAGATCCAGAGACGGAAAGACCTATGGCTGCACCTTC. Protein: CASSERSRDGKTYGCTF.

This clonotype occurred many times. The chain combines TRBV5-8 with TRBJ1-2; no clear D. The germline V gene encodes CDR1 SGHTS and CDR2 YDEGEE. V was shortened by 7 bases and J by 4 bases, with 23 bases between the two germline ends. CDR3 length equals 16 residues. The CDR3 DNA follows: TGTGCCAGCTTGACATTTCATCCACGAAAGACCTATGGCTACACCTTC. It is translated as CASLTFHPRKTYGYTF.

This clonotype has at least ten counts. The rearrangement joins TRBV28 to TRBJ1-6; D is uncertain. Germline values: CDR1 MDHEN, CDR2 SYDVKM. V was shortened by 6 bases and J by 3 bases, with 0 bases between the two germline ends. The CDR3 is 11 amino acids. The CDR3 bases are TGTGCCAGCAGCTATAATTCACCCCTCCACTTT. Translation gives CASSYNSPLHF.

This clonotype came up a few times. This chain joins TRBV16 and TRBJ1-2; the D is unclear. The CDR3 is 17 residues long. With 5 bases removed from V and 4 bases from J, the gap between germline ends came to 23 bases. Germline V lookup: CDR1 KGHSY, CDR2 FQNENV. This CDR3 is CASSGNAVVRKTYGYTF. DNA for the CDR3: TGTGCCAGCAGCGGAAACGCGGTCGTTAGAAAGACCTATGGCTACACCTTC.

This clonotype was observed at least ten times. This chain links TRBV27 with TRBJ1-6; TRBD1 matches 9 bases. Trimming at V came to 5 bases and at J to 3 bases, leaving 5 bases not matched to a gene. Looked up from germline, CDR1 is MNHEY and CDR2 is SMNVEV (reference sequence). CDR3 length: 16 amino acids. CDR3 in DNA: TGTGCCAGCAGTCTAAAGACAGGGGGCTATAATTCACCCCTCCACTTT. Translated, it gives CASSLKTGGYNSPLHF.

This clonotype was seen ten or more times. The J gene is TRBJ1-1, the V gene TRBV6-2 or TRBV6-3; D remains ambiguous. CDR1 MNHEY and CDR2 SVGEGT come from the germline V gene. V was trimmed by 0 bases and J by 7 bases, leaving 6 bases between them. This CDR3 has 12 residues. The CDR3 DNA is TGTGCCAGCAGTTACTCGCAGTTTGAAGCTTTCTTT. It codes for CASSYSQFEAFF.

Details on this clonotype: This may be a read error: a much more frequent sequence differs by one nucleotide. The chain links TRBV29-1 to TRBJ1-2; TRBD1 is a possible D gene (6 bases). CDR1 SQVTM and CDR2 ANQGSEA come from the germline V gene. The CDR3 totals 12 residues. CDR3 sequence: CSAVGTYYGYAF. The DNA for the CDR3 is TGCAGCGCGGTCGGGACATACTATGGCTACGCCTTC.

V and J are TRBV4-2 and TRBJ2-3; TRBD1 might be the D (6 bases). This CDR3 spans 15 amino acids. The V end lost 4 bases, the J end lost 6 bases, and 17 bases lay between the germline ends. Germline V gene sequence: CDR1 LGHNA, CDR2 YNFKEQ. The CDR3 bases are TGTGCCAGCAGCCTAGGGACAAGGGAGAGCGATACGCAGTATTTT. Translation: CASSLGTRESDTQYF.

This clonotype was seen only a few times. The chain couples TRBV6-5 to TRBJ2-3; TRBD2 matches at 10 bases. The germline V gene has CDR1 MNHEY and CDR2 SVGAGI. The CDR3 has 15 residues. Unmatched junction bases numbered 2, after V lost 2 bases and J lost 3 bases. The CDR3 spells CASSYSGRVTDTQYF. In DNA form, the CDR3 reads TGTGCCAGCAGTTACAGCGGGAGGGTAACAGATACGCAGTATTTT.

This clonotype has only a few counts. This sequence joins TRBV18 and TRBJ2-5, with D possibly being TRBD2 (6 bases). This CDR3 is built from 15 residues. V lost 0 bases to trimming and J lost 4 bases, with 12 bases between them. CDR1 is KGHSH, CDR2 LQKENI, per germline. The CDR3 reads CASSPPSTGVETQYF. DNA for the CDR3: TGTGCCAGCTCACCACCGTCGACGGGAGTAGAGACCCAGTACTTC.

Regarding this clonotype: A read error may be the cause here, since a much bigger clone is one base away. This rearrangement joins TRBV29-1 to TRBJ2-7, with 7 bases that match TRBD1. Looked up from germline, CDR1 is SQVTM and CDR2 is ANQGSEA. The CDR3 totals 13 residues. CDR3 residues: CNVPGTAVYEQYF. CDR3 DNA: TGCAACGTTCCCGGGACAGCAGTCTACGAGCAGTACTTC.

As regards this clonotype: A much bigger clone sits one base away, suggesting this may be a read error. Here the CDR3 omits its conserved ending phenylalanine or tryptophan, so a read error is the likely source. J is TRBJ1-6 and V is TRBV20-1; 9 nucleotides align to TRBD1. Germline V gene data show CDR1 as DFQATT and CDR2 as SNEGSKA (reference sequence). V was clipped by 6 bases and J by 6 bases; unmatched bases: 6. This CDR3 has 14 amino acids. The CDR3 spells CSARGTGSNSPLHL. The CDR3 coding sequence is TGCAGTGCCAGGGGGACAGGGAGTAATTCACCCCTCCACCTT.

Concerning this clonotype: A single base separates this from a much larger clone, so it may be a read error. The chain combines TRBV27 with TRBJ2-6; D remains ambiguous. Per germline, CDR1 MNHEY and CDR2 SMNVEV (reference sequence). The length of the CDR3 is 15 residues. V lost 0 bases, J lost 6 bases, and 9 bases lay in between. The CDR3 sequence is CASSLSYNVANVLTF. The CDR3 region has the DNA TGTGCCAGCAGTTTATCGTACAACGTGGCCAACGTCCTGACTTTC.

To note about this clonotype: This may arise from a read error, as a much more abundant clone is one base away. The rearrangement uses TRBV20-1 and TRBJ2-1; no definite D call. Germline lookup yields CDR1 DFQATT and CDR2 SNEGSKA (reference sequence). This CDR3 is 11 amino acids long. V was clipped by 7 bases and J by 2 bases, with 6 bases between them. The DNA of the CDR3 is TGCAGTGGGGAACCCTACAATGAGCAGTTCTTC. Translating it yields CSGEPYNEQFF.

This clonotype was observed many times. The genes are TRBV7-6 and TRBJ1-1; D gene ambiguous. Germline CDR1 reads SGHVS; CDR2 reads FNYEAQ. Trimming stripped 1 base from V and 0 bases from J, with 9 bases between. CDR3 size: 15 residues. The CDR3 nucleotides read TGTGCCAGCAGCTTAGATGTGGGCTTGAACACTGAAGCTTTCTTT. Translation gives CASSLDVGLNTEAFF.

This clonotype has more than one count but fewer than ten. The junction departs from the called germline gene at one end, perhaps through a read error. The V and J genes are TRBV7-9 and TRBJ1-1; D may be TRBD1 (5 bases). This CDR3 comprises 14 residues. Germline CDR1 is SEHNR and CDR2 is FQNEAQ (reference sequence). CDR3 sequence (DNA): TGTGTCAGCAGCGGAGGGCAGGGGAACACTGAAGCTTTCTTT. Its protein product is CVSSGGQGNTEAFF.

The sample holds many counts of this clonotype. J is TRBJ2-3 and V is TRBV11-3; no definite D call. The length of the CDR3 is 15 residues. In germline, CDR1 is SGHNT, CDR2 YENEEA. With 0 bases removed from V and 2 bases from J, the gap between germline ends came to 9 bases. The CDR3 DNA is TGTGCCAGCAGCTTAGACCACTCAGACACAGATACGCAGTATTTT. It is translated as CASSLDHSDTDTQYF. Filled out from reference TRBV11-3 and TRBJ2-3, the complete variable domain reads EAGVVQSPRYKIIEKKQPVAFWCNPISGHNTLYWYLQNLGQGPELLIRYENEEAVDDSQLPKDRFSAERLKGVDSTLKIQPAELGDSAVYLCASSLDHSDTDTQYFGPGTRLTVL.